This T cell receptor beta chain was sequenced during a study of blood T cell repertoires in COVID-19. Donors were grouped by their self-reported clinical history. The CDR3 covers 17 residues. The trim removed 3 bases at V and 7 bases at J, leaving 17 bases unmatched. Germline V gene sequence: CDR1 SGHRS, CDR2 YFSETQ. Authors' methods: Nucleated cell counts were estimated from reference gene primer amplification. TCRdb's copy holds only in-frame clones and misses some; the assay was immunoSEQ multiplex PCR. The DNA was the basis for D and trimming; V, J and clone size are from that table. Here the sample spans approximately 250,000 clones, about 87% being singletons.

The sequencing input was PBMCs or T cells enriched from blood (not recorded which). This receptor was obtained from a woman in her twenties or thirties with acute COVID-19. The gene calls are TRBV5-1 and TRBJ2-7; TRBD1 matches at 9 bases. For the CDR3, the DNA is TGCGCCAGCAGCTCAGGATTGACAGGGGGTCCCACGGGGGAGCAGTACTTC. Amino acid sequence: CASSSGLTGGPTGEQYF.